This T cell receptor beta chain was sequenced for a study of vaccination and CD4 T cells after COVID-19. Study in general: At a median about 91 days (range 35 to 161) after diagnosis, post-COVID samples were drawn. Notes on the study in general: Among convalescent patients, a median roughly 90% of reactive clones emerged only after vaccination.

An Oncomine TCR Beta short-read assay was used to sequence the DNA from cultured CD4+ T cells. TCRdb passed the PCR reads through MiXCR, listing each CDR3 protein once. The sample records thousands of distinct CDR3 sequences, around two fifths being singletons. Treatment noted: roughly 10-day PBMC culture with coronavirus spike peptide pools or control peptides (ViraFEST assay). From the unexposed donor, CD4+ T cells were collected ahead of the COVID-19 pandemic (2011-2018). Four cold-coronavirus spikes, along with SARS-CoV-2 S/N, were used to probe unexposed-donor CD4+ T cells, cells permitting. The germline V gene has CDR1 MNHEY and CDR2 SMNVEV (reference sequence). CDR3 size: 15 residues. J was trimmed by 5 bases and V by 5 bases; bases with no gene match: 6. The table lists this clonotype with a few counts. What it binds is unknown.

The J gene is TRBJ2-2, the V gene TRBV27, with 9 nucleotides matching TRBD2. Specimen: CD4+ T cells from blood, cultured in vitro. The sequence was obtained from a human donor in good health. The CDR3 is CASSPVAGATGELFF. In DNA form, the CDR3 reads TGTGCCAGCAGTCCAGTAGCGGGAGCAACCGGGGAGCTGTTTTTT.